This record covers a single T cell receptor beta chain. Its target is unknown. The data stem from a study of cytomegalovirus exposure and HLA in healthy donors. The PCR was carried out with 60 Vbeta primers and 13 Jbeta primers. Method: immunoSEQ multiplex PCR; TCRdb's copy keeps in-frame clones and lacks some. The profile covers over 200,000 clones, with about 78% appearing a single time and approximately 3.8% taken by the ten largest. Trimming cost V 5 bases and J 2 bases, with 12 bases left between them. The CDR3 extends over 14 amino acids. Germline V gene data show CDR1 as SGHAT and CDR2 as FQNNGV. Study-wide results and caveats: HLA alleles were associated with roughly 17,000 TCR beta sequences in a later analysis at 0.05 false discovery rate. Rarity characterized most TCR sequences, yet some public TCRs appeared in many donors. Specificity for CMV antigens was confirmed in vitro for a few of the CMV-associated chains. Among TCR beta chains, those listed as cytomegalovirus-associated numbered some 160.

Sequencing was carried out using PBMCs. The TCR originated in a male donor in good health and CMV-seronegative. The rearrangement uses TRBV11-2 and TRBJ1-1; D is perhaps TRBD1 (5 bases). As DNA, the CDR3 is TGTGCCAGCAGCCGAGACAGAGCTAACACTGAAGCTTTCTTT. It translates to CASSRDRANTEAFF.